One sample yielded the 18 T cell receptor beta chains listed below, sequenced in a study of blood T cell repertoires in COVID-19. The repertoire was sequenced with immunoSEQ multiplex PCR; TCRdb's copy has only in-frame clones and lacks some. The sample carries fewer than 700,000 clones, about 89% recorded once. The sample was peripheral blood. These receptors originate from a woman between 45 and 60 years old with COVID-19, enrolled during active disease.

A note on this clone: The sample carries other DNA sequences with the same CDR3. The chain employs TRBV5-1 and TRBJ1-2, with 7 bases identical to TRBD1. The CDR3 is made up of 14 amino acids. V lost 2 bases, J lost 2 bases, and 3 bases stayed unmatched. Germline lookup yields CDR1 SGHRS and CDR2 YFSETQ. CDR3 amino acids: CASSLTGVNYGYTF. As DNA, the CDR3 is TGCGCCAGCAGCTTAACAGGGGTAAACTATGGCTACACCTTC.

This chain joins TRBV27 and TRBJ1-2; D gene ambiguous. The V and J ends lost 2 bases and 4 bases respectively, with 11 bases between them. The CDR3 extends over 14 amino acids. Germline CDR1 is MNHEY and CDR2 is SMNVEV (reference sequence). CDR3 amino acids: CASSLTGYAYGYTF. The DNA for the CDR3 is TGTGCCAGCAGTTTAACGGGGTACGCCTATGGCTACACCTTC.

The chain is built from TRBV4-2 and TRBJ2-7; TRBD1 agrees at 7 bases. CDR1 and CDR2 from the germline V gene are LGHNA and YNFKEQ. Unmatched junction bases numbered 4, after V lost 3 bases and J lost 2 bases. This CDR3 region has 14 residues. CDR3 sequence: CASSQQGVPYEQYF. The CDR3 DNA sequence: TGTGCCAGCAGCCAGCAGGGGGTTCCCTACGAGCAGTACTTC.

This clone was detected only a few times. The CDR3, as DNA: TGTGCCAGCAGAGGGGACAGGGTAGTCGGACCCCTCCACTTT. Its protein is CASRGDRVVGPLHF. The chain is built from TRBV25-1 and TRBJ1-6, with 9 bases lining up with TRBD1. The CDR3 runs 14 residues. Germline loops: CDR1 MGHDK, CDR2 SYGVNS. J was trimmed by 12 bases and V by 6 bases; bases with no gene match: 9.

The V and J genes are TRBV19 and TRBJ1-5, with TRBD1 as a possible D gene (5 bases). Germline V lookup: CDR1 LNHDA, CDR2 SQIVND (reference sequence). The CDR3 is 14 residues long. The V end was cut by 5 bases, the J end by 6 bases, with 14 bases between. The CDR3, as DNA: TGTGCCAGTAGTCTGACCGGGGGGGGTCAGCCCCAGCATTTT. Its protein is CASSLTGGGQPQHF.

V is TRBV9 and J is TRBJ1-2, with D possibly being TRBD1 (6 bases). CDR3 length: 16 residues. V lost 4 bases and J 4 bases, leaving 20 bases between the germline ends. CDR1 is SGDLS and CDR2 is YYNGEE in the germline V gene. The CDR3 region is CASSPLSRPGAYGYTF. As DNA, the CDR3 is TGTGCCAGCAGCCCCCTTAGCCGGCCAGGGGCCTATGGCTACACCTTC.

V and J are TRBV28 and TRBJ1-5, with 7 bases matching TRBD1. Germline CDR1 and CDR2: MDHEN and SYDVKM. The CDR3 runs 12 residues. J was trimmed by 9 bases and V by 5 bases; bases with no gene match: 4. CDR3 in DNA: TGTGCCAGCAGTCCAGGGGGACGGCCCCAGCATTTT. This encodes CASSPGGRPQHF.

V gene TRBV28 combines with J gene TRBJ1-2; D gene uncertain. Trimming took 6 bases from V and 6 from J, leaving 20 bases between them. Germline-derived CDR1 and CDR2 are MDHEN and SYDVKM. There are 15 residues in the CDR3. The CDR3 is CASSPPIGVQHGYTF. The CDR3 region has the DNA TGTGCCAGCAGCCCCCCGATCGGGGTTCAACATGGCTACACCTTC.

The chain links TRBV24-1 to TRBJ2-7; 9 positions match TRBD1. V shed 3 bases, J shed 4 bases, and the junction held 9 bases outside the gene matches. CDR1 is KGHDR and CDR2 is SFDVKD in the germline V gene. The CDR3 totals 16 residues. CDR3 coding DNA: TGTGCCACCAGTGATCCCGGGACAGGGAGTATGTACGAGCAGTACTTC. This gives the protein CATSDPGTGSMYEQYF.

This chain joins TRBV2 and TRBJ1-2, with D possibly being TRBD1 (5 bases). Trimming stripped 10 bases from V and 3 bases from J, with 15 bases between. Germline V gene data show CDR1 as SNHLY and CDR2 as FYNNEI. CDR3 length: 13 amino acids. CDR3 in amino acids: CATLGEGYYGYTF. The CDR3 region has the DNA TGTGCCACCTTAGGGGAGGGGTACTATGGCTACACCTTC.

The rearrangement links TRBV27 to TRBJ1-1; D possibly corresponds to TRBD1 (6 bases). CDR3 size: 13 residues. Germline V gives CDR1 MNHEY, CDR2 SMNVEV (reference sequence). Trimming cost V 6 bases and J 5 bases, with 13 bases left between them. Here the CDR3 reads CASREQGETEAFF. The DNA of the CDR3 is TGTGCCAGCAGAGAACAGGGAGAGACTGAAGCTTTCTTT.

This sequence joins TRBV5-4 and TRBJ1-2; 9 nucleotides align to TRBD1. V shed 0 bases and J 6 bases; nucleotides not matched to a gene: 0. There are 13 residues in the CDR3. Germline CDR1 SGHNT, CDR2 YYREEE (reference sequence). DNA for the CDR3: TGTGCCAGCAGCTTGGGACAGGGGGATGGCTACACCTTC. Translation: CASSLGQGDGYTF. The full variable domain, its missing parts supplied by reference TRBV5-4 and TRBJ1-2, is ETGVTQSPTHLIKTRGQQVTLRCSSQSGHNTVSWYQQALGQGPQFIFQYYREEENGRGNFPPRFSGLQFPNYSSELNVNALELDDSALYLCASSLGQGDGYTFGSGTRLTVV.

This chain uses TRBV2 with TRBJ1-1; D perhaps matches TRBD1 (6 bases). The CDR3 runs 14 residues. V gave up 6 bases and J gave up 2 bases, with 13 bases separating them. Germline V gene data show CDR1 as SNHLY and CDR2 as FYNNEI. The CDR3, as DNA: TGTGCCAGCAGCCCCAACAGGGTAAACACTGAAGCTTTCTTT. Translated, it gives CASSPNRVNTEAFF. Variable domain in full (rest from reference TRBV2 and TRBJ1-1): EPEVTQTPSHQVTQMGQEVILRCVPISNHLYFYWYRQILGQKVEFLVSFYNNEISEKSEIFDDQFSVERPDGSNFTLKIRSTKLEDSAMYFCASSPNRVNTEAFFGQGTRLTVV.

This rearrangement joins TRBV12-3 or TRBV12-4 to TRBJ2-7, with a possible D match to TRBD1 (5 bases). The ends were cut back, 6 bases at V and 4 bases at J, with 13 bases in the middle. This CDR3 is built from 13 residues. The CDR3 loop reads CASSRVTEYEQYF. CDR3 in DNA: TGTGCCAGCAGCCGAGTGACAGAGTACGAGCAGTACTTC.

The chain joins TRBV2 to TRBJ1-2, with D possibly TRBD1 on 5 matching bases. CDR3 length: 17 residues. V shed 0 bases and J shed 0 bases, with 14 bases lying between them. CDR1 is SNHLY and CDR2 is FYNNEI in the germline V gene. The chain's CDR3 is CASSEALWGSPNYGYTF. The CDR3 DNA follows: TGTGCCAGCAGTGAAGCGCTTTGGGGCAGTCCTAACTATGGCTACACCTTC.

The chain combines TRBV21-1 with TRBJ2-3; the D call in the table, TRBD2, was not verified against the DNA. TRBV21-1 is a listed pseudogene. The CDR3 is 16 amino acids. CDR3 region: CASSPREGCSTDTQYF. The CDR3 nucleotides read TGTGCCAGCAGCCCTCGTGAGGGCTGCAGCACAGATACGCAGTATTTT.

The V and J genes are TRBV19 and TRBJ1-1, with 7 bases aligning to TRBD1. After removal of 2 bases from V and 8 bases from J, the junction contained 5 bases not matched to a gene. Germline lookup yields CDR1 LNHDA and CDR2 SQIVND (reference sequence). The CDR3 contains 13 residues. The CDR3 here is CASSIIVDREAFF. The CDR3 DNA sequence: TGTGCCAGTAGTATAATTGTGGACAGGGAAGCTTTCTTT.

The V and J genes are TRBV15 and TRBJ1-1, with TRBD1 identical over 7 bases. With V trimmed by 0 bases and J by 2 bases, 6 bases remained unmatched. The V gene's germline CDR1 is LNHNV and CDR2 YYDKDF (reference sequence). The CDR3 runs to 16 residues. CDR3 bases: TGTGCCACCAGCAGAGAAGGGGGCAGCCTTAACACTGAAGCTTTCTTT. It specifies CATSREGGSLNTEAFF.